A selection of T cell receptor beta chains follows, all from one sample in a study of blood T cell repertoires in COVID-19. This table comes from immunoSEQ multiplex PCR, and its TCRdb copy is limited to in-frame clones, with some not included. In the table there are 250,000 to 350,000 clones, around nine tenths of which are singletons. The specimen sequenced was peripheral blood. The receptors originated from a woman aged 55-69 years with acute or convalescent COVID-19. CDR3s include the opening cysteine and the closing phenylalanine or tryptophan. The D gene is left open where the match is weak.

TRBJ1-1 | TRBV5-4 | TRBD1 | CASSSKQGASTEAFF
TRBJ1-1 | TRBV2 | TRBD1 | CASIDREGTEAFF
TRBJ1-2 | TRBV23-1 | . | CASSHTGTNYGYTF
TRBJ2-7 | TRBV27 | TRBD1 | CASSLRDRIYEQYF
TRBJ2-1 | TRBV5-6 | . | CASSLASGFSYNEQFF
TRBJ2-4 | TRBV6-5 | . | CASRPSGTPDGIQYF
TRBJ1-6 | TRBV6-2/TRBV6-3 | TRBD1 | CASSWDRARNSPLHF
TRBJ1-5 | TRBV19 | . | CASTPRFRETNQPQHF
TRBJ1-2 | TRBV7-9 | TRBD1 | CASSLGQGWTYGYTF
TRBJ1-5 | TRBV27 | TRBD1 | CASSFGTGGNQPQHF
TRBJ2-1 | TRBV5-1 | TRBD2 | CASSFLAGGSYNEQFF
TRBJ2-2 | TRBV19 | TRBD2 | CASSPGRPWGTGELFF
TRBJ1-4 | TRBV27 | . | CASRVHLDSDFSKLFF